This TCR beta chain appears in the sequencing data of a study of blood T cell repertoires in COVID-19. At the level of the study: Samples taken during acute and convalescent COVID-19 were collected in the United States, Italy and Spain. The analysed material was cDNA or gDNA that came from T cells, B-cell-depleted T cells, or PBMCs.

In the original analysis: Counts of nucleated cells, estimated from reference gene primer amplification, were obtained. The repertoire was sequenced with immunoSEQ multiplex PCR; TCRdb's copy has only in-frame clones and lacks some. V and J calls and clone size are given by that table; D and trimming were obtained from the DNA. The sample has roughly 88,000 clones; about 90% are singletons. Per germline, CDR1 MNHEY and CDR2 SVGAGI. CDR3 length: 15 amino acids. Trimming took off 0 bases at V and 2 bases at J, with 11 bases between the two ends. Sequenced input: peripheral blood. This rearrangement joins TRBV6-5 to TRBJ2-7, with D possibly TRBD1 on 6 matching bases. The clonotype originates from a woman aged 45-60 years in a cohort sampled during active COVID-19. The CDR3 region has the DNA TGTGCCAGCAGTTACTCGGAACAGGGCCCCTACGAGCAGTACTTC. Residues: CASSYSEQGPYEQYF.